The next 29 T cell receptor beta chains were all read from a single sample in a study of response to subunit inactivated influenza vaccine (dated by TCRdb to the late 2010s). Libraries were built with RT-PCR. Sequenced on an Illumina HiSeq 2500. TCRdb ran its own pipeline on the public reads, namely fastp trimming at Q25 and MiXCR clone calling, and kept in-frame beta chains. Entries are consolidated by CDR3 protein sequence, retaining the most common genes and DNA. The sample table lists about 520,000 distinct CDR3 sequences, around 25% of them with a count of one. 1.5% to 2% of the sample rests with the top ten. Here the sequenced sample was CD4+ T cells sorted from PBMCs, taken around 5 days after vaccination. The source is a man aged 50 or older who received an inactivated influenza vaccine. Donor details come from another sample of the same person, matched by shared clones.

The V and J genes are TRBV7-2 and TRBJ2-3; D is undetermined. The CDR3 runs to 14 residues. Trimming left V 2 bases short and J 7 bases short, with 13 bases between. Germline CDR1 and CDR2: SGHTA and FQGNSA. This CDR3 reads CASSLRQARHTQYF. The CDR3 nucleotides read TGTGCCAGCAGCTTAAGGCAGGCCCGACATACGCAGTATTTT.

The chain couples TRBV6-1 to TRBJ2-7; TRBD1 matches 11 bases. Trimming cost V 6 bases and J 2 bases; bases outside gene matches: 3. The CDR3 spans 14 residues. Germline V gives CDR1 MNHNS, CDR2 SASEGT. As DNA, the CDR3 is TGTGCCAGCAGGCAGGGACAGGGGGCCTACGAGCAGTACTTC. It yields the protein CASRQGQGAYEQYF.

The chain recombines TRBV9 with TRBJ1-4; 7 nucleotides match TRBD1. There are 14 residues in the CDR3. After removal of 4 bases from V and 4 bases from J, the junction contained 4 bases not matched to a gene. Germline V gene lookup returns CDR1 SGDLS and CDR2 YYNGEE. The CDR3 spells CASSPTGVNEKLFF. The CDR3 coding sequence is TGTGCCAGCAGCCCTACAGGGGTTAATGAAAAACTGTTTTTT. Looking up the rest from reference TRBV9 and TRBJ1-4 gives the full variable domain: DSGVTQTPKHLITATGQRVTLRCSPRSGDLSVYWYQQSLDQGLQFLIQYYNGEERAKGNILERFSAQQFPDLHSELNLSSLELGDSALYFCASSPTGVNEKLFFGSGTQLSVL.

This clonotype appeared many times. V and J are TRBV20-1 and TRBJ2-3, with 12 bases that match TRBD2. The trim removed 6 bases at V and 5 bases at J, leaving 6 bases unmatched. Looked up from germline, CDR1 is DFQATT and CDR2 is SNEGSKA (reference sequence). The CDR3 extends over 14 amino acids. The CDR3 here is CSALATSGGDTQYF. The DNA of the CDR3 is TGCAGTGCCCTAGCGACTAGCGGGGGAGATACGCAGTATTTT.

The chain uses TRBV29-1 and TRBJ1-1; a weak D match, TRBD1 (5 bases). Trimming pared 4 bases from V and 5 bases from J, leaving 8 bases between. Per the germline V gene, CDR1 is SQVTM and CDR2 is ANQGSEA. This CDR3 contains 11 residues. Here the CDR3 reads CSVGRGTEAFF. CDR3 DNA sequence: TGCAGCGTTGGTCGGGGGACTGAAGCTTTCTTT.

The V gene is TRBV20-1, the J gene TRBJ2-3, with TRBD2 identical over 9 bases. This CDR3 region has 15 residues. Trimming removed 6 bases from V and 8 bases from J; junction bases left unmatched: 15. The germline V gene encodes CDR1 DFQATT and CDR2 SNEGSKA (reference sequence). The CDR3 sequence is CSAPERLAGLGTQYF. CDR3 bases: TGCAGTGCCCCTGAGCGGCTAGCGGGGCTGGGTACGCAGTATTTT.

This chain connects TRBV5-1 to TRBJ2-7; 9 bases are a match to TRBD2. Germline V gene lookup returns CDR1 SGHRS and CDR2 YFSETQ. The V and J ends lost 0 bases and 2 bases, in that order; junction bases with no gene match: 6. This CDR3 spans 16 amino acids. The DNA of the CDR3 is TGCGCCAGCAGCTTGGCCGAGGTAGCGGGAGCCTACGAGCAGTACTTC. It is translated as CASSLAEVAGAYEQYF.

The chain couples TRBV6-2 or TRBV6-3 to TRBJ2-7, with TRBD1 identical over 11 bases. The junction had 7 bases not matched to a gene; V was cut back by 0 bases and J by 6 bases. CDR1 and CDR2 from the germline V gene are MNHEY and SVGEGT. The CDR3 runs to 16 residues. CDR3: CASSYSLGQGAIEQYF. The CDR3 DNA reads as TGTGCCAGCAGTTACTCCCTTGGACAGGGGGCGATCGAGCAGTACTTC.

The chain joins TRBV15 to TRBJ2-7; either TRBD1 or TRBD2 may supply D (6 bases each). The CDR3 is 14 residues long. Trimming shortened V by 1 base and J by 7 bases, and 14 bases separated the two germline ends. Germline assignment: CDR1 LNHNV and CDR2 YYDKDF (reference sequence). CDR3 protein: CATSRGPGAREQYF. CDR3 sequence (DNA): TGTGCCACCAGCAGAGGTCCGGGGGCGCGGGAGCAGTACTTC.

This clonotype showed up just a few times. The V and J genes are TRBV4-3 and TRBJ2-3, with 7 bases that match TRBD1. Trimming removed 0 bases from V and 5 bases from J; junction bases left unmatched: 20. CDR1 and CDR2 from the germline V gene are LGHNA and YSLEER. The CDR3 runs to 20 residues. CDR3 sequence (DNA): TGCGCCAGCAGCCAAGAGATAGCTGAGGGGGCGCTGCGAGGGGGAGATACGCAGTATTTT. Translation gives CASSQEIAEGALRGGDTQYF.

This chain links TRBV15 with TRBJ2-3; D gene unclear. This CDR3 spans 14 amino acids. CDR1 is LNHNV, CDR2 YYDKDF, per germline (reference sequence). Trimming removed 3 bases from V and 4 bases from J, with 11 bases in between. Here the CDR3 DNA reads TGTGCCACCAGCAGTGGGTACGTCGCAGATACGCAGTATTTT. This gives the protein CATSSGYVADTQYF.

The chain joins TRBV19 to TRBJ2-1, with 10 bases fitting TRBD2. CDR1 is LNHDA, CDR2 SQIVND, per germline (reference sequence). Germline trimming cut 6 bases from V and 3 bases from J; bases unmatched to any gene: 2. This CDR3 has 14 amino acids. CDR3 region: CASRASGSYNEQFF. DNA for the CDR3: TGTGCCAGTAGGGCTAGCGGGAGCTACAATGAGCAGTTCTTC. The variable domain in full, with the rest retrieved from reference TRBV19 and TRBJ2-1, is DGGITQSPKYLFRKEGQNVTLSCEQNLNHDAMYWYRQDPGQGLRLIYYSQIVNDFQKGDIAEGYSVSREKKESFPLTVTSAQKNPTAFYLCASRASGSYNEQFFGPGTRLTVL.

V usage is TRBV27 and J usage is TRBJ1-2; 7 nucleotides align to TRBD1. The CDR3 consists of 17 residues. Germline CDR1 reads MNHEY; CDR2 reads SMNVEV (reference sequence). Unmatched junction bases numbered 15, after V lost 5 bases and J lost 3 bases. The CDR3 sequence is CASSPRRTGGHDYGYTF. CDR3 coding DNA: TGTGCCAGCAGTCCCCGCCGGACAGGTGGGCACGACTATGGCTACACCTTC.

The gene calls are TRBV4-3 and TRBJ2-6; no clear D. The CDR3 is 16 amino acids. The ends were cut back, 0 bases at V and 4 bases at J, with 10 bases in the middle. CDR1 is LGHNA and CDR2 is YSLEER in the germline V gene. The CDR3 loop reads CASSQDSQVGANVLTF. For the CDR3, the DNA is TGCGCCAGCAGCCAAGATAGCCAGGTGGGGGCCAACGTCCTGACTTTC.

With regard to this clonotype: A single base separates this from a much larger clone, so it may be a read error. The J gene is TRBJ2-7, the V gene TRBV10-3; the D is unclear. The CDR3 runs 12 residues. V was cut by 7 bases and J by 2 bases, with 9 bases left in between. Germline CDR1 is ENHRY and CDR2 is SYGVKD. The CDR3 coding sequence is TGTGCCATCAATAAGTCTCCCTACGAGCAGTACTTC. Translated, it gives CAINKSPYEQYF.

The chain uses TRBV30 and TRBJ2-7; maybe TRBD1 (5 bases). The ends were cut back, 0 bases at V and 6 bases at J, with 9 bases in the middle. Germline CDR1 and CDR2: GTSNPN and SVGIG (reference sequence). The CDR3 runs 12 residues. As DNA, the CDR3 is TGTGCCTGGAGTGTACGCAGGGCCGAGCAGTACTTC. Translation gives CAWSVRRAEQYF.

This clonotype was seen more than once but under ten times. The chain combines TRBV20-1 with TRBJ2-5; TRBD2 agrees at 11 bases. Germline V lookup: CDR1 DFQATT, CDR2 SNEGSKA (reference sequence). J gave up 0 bases and V 5 bases, and 5 bases lay outside the gene matches. The CDR3 is 15 amino acids. DNA of the CDR3: TGCAGTGCTGGACGACTAGCGGGAAACCAAGAGACCCAGTACTTC. Its translation is CSAGRLAGNQETQYF.

The V gene is TRBV4-3, the J gene TRBJ2-3; TRBD2 agrees at 7 bases. This CDR3 comprises 17 residues. CDR1 is LGHNA and CDR2 is YSLEER in the germline V gene. After removal of 1 base from V and 4 bases from J, the junction contained 11 bases not matched to a gene. In DNA, the CDR3 is TGCGCCAGCAGCCAAGCGGCACCGCGCGGGAGCCCAGATACGCAGTATTTT. This gives the protein CASSQAAPRGSPDTQYF.

The CDR3 spells CASRTGPWDTGELFF. For the CDR3, the DNA is TGTGCCAGCAGGACCGGGCCTTGGGACACCGGGGAGCTGTTTTTT. The V call is TRBV12-3 or TRBV12-4, the J call TRBJ2-2; D gene uncertain. This CDR3 region has 15 residues. V was pared by 6 bases and J by 3 bases, with 14 bases between.

V is TRBV5-1 and J is TRBJ2-5; 13 bases fit TRBD2. V shed 2 bases, J shed 3 bases, and the junction held 7 bases outside the gene matches. Germline CDR1 reads SGHRS; CDR2 reads YFSETQ. The CDR3 has 17 residues. The CDR3 coding sequence is TGCGCCAGCAGCTTTGAATGGACTAGCGGGGGAGAAGAGACCCAGTACTTC. Translation gives CASSFEWTSGGEETQYF.

The chain carries TRBV5-1 and TRBJ1-4; 7 bases are a match to TRBD1. Germline V gene data show CDR1 as SGHRS and CDR2 as YFSETQ. Trimming removed 2 bases from V and 0 bases from J; junction bases left unmatched: 4. The CDR3 extends over 16 amino acids. The CDR3 is CASSFGQEATNEKLFF. For the CDR3, the DNA is TGCGCCAGCAGCTTCGGACAGGAGGCAACTAATGAAAAACTGTTTTTT. Full variable domain (rest looked up from reference TRBV5-1 and TRBJ1-4): KAGVTQTPRYLIKTRGQQVTLSCSPISGHRSVSWYQQTPGQGLQFLFEYFSETQRNKGNFPGRFSGRQFSNSRSEMNVSTLELGDSALYLCASSFGQEATNEKLFFGSGTQLSVL.

This clonotype was counted between two and nine times. This chain connects TRBV12-3 or TRBV12-4 to TRBJ1-2; 7 nucleotides agree with TRBD1. Trimming took 7 bases from V and 8 from J; bases not matched to a gene: 13. This CDR3 has 14 residues. Here the CDR3 reads CASNRQGEGRGYTF. As DNA, the CDR3 is TGTGCCAGCAACCGACAGGGTGAGGGAAGAGGCTACACCTTC.

This clonotype was seen more than once but under ten times. The chain combines TRBV24-1 with TRBJ1-5; the match to TRBD1 covers 9 bases. After removal of 3 bases from V and 0 bases from J, the junction contained 2 bases not matched to a gene. Germline V CDR1 and CDR2: KGHDR, SFDVKD. The CDR3 length is 16 residues. The CDR3 region is CATSDGTGYSNQPQHF. The CDR3 DNA is TGTGCCACCAGTGATGGGACAGGGTATAGCAATCAGCCCCAGCATTTT.

CDR3: CSARGTGNTIYF. Written as DNA, the CDR3 is TGCAGTGCTCGGGGGACTGGAAACACCATATATTTT. The V gene is TRBV20-1, the J gene TRBJ1-3, with a possible D match to TRBD1 (5 bases). Germline values: CDR1 DFQATT, CDR2 SNEGSKA (reference sequence). The CDR3 has 12 amino acids. Trimming took off 5 bases at V and 2 bases at J, with 7 bases between the two ends.

The chain couples TRBV6-5 to TRBJ1-2; 7 nucleotides match TRBD1. The CDR3 runs to 15 residues. The germline V gene has CDR1 MNHEY and CDR2 SVGAGI. J gave up 0 bases and V 4 bases, and 5 bases lay outside the gene matches. The DNA for the CDR3 is TGTGCCAGCAGTTCCGGGACAGACGCTAACTATGGCTACACCTTC. Translated: CASSSGTDANYGYTF.

This rearrangement joins TRBV11-2 to TRBJ2-7; 7 bases agree with TRBD1. The germline gives CDR1 SGHAT, CDR2 FQNNGV. The CDR3 runs 16 residues. Germline trimming cut 5 bases from V and 1 base from J; bases unmatched to any gene: 11. The CDR3 DNA sequence: TGTGCCAGCAGCCACTGGACAGGAAAGATATCCTACGAGCAGTACTTC. Translating it yields CASSHWTGKISYEQYF.

The chain couples TRBV20-1 to TRBJ1-4; maybe TRBD1 (6 bases). V was pared by 6 bases and J by 8 bases, with 19 bases between. Germline CDR1 is DFQATT and CDR2 is SNEGSKA (reference sequence). This CDR3 region has 14 residues. DNA of the CDR3: TGCAGTGCACTCCAAGCGACAGGAGGGGAAAAACTGTTTTTT. Protein sequence: CSALQATGGEKLFF.

The chain employs TRBV11-2 and TRBJ2-3; 7 nucleotides line up with TRBD2. V trimming: 5 bases; J trimming: 0 bases; junction bases outside the gene matches: 2. Germline V CDR1 and CDR2: SGHAT, FQNNGV. This CDR3 has 14 residues. DNA for the CDR3: TGTGCCAGCAGCGATAGCGGGAGCACAGATACGCAGTATTTT. Its protein is CASSDSGSTDTQYF.

The V and J genes are TRBV2 and TRBJ2-2; D remains unclear. This CDR3 is 14 amino acids long. With 7 bases removed from V and 6 bases from J, the gap between germline ends came to 15 bases. Per germline, CDR1 SNHLY and CDR2 FYNNEI. The CDR3 spells CASMLRVSPGELFF. CDR3 nucleotides: TGTGCCAGCATGCTTAGGGTTTCACCCGGGGAGCTGTTTTTT. Filled out from reference TRBV2 and TRBJ2-2, the complete variable domain reads EPEVTQTPSHQVTQMGQEVILRCVPISNHLYFYWYRQILGQKVEFLVSFYNNEISEKSEIFDDQFSVERPDGSNFTLKIRSTKLEDSAMYFCASMLRVSPGELFFGEGSRLTVL.